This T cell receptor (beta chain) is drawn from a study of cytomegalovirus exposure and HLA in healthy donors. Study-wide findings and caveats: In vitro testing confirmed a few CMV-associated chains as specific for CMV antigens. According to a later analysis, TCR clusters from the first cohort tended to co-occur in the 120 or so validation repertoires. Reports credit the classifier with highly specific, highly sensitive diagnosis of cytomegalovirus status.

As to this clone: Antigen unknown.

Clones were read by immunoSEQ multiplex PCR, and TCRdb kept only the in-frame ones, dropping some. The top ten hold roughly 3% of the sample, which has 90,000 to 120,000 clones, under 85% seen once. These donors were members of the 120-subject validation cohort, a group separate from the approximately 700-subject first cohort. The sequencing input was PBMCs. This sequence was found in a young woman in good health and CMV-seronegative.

Here the CDR3 DNA reads TGTGCCAGCAGCTTTTCCGACAGACTCTACTATGGCTACACCTTC. This encodes CASSFSDRLYYGYTF. J is TRBJ1-2 and V is TRBV5-4, with D possibly matching TRBD1 (5 bases). This CDR3 is built from 15 residues. Trimming took 2 bases from V and 3 from J, leaving 14 bases between them. The germline CDR1 and CDR2 sequences are SGHNT and YYREEE (reference sequence).